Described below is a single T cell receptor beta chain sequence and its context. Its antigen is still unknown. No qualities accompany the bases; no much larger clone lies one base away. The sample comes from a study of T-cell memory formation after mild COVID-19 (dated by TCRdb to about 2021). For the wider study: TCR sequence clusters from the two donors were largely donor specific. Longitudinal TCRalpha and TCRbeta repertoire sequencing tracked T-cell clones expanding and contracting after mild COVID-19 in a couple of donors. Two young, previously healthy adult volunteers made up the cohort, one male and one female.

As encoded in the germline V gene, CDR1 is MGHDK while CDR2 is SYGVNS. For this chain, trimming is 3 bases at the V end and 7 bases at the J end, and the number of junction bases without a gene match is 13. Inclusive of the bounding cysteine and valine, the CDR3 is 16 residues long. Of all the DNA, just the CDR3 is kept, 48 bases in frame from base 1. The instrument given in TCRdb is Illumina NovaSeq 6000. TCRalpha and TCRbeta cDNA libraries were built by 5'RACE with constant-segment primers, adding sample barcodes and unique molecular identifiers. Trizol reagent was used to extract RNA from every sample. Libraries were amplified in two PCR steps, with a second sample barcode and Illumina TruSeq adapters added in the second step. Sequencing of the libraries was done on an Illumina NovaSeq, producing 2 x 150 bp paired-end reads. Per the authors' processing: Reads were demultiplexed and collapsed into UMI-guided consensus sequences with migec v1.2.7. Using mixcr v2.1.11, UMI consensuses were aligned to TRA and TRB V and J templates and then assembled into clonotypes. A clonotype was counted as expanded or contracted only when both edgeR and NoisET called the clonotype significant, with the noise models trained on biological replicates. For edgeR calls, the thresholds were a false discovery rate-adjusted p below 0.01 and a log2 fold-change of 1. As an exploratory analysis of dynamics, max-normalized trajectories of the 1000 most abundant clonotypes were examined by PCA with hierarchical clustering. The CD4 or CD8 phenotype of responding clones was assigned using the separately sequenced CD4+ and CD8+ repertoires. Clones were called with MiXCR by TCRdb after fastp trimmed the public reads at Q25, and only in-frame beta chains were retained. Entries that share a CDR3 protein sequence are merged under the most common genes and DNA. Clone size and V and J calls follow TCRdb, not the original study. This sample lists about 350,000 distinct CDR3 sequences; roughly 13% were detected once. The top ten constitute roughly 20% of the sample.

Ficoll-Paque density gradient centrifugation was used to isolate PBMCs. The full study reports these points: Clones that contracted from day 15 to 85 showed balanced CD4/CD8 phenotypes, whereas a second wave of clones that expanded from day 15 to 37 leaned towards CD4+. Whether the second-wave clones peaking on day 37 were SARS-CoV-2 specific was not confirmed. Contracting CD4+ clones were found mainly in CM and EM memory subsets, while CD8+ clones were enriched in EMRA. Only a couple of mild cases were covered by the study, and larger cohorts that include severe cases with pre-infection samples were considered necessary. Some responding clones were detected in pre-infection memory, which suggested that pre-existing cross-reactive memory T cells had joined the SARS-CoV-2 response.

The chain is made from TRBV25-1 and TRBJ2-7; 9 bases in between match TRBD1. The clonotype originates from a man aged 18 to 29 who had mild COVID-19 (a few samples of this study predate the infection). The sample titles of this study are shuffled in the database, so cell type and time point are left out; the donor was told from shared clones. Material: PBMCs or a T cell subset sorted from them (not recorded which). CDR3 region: CASSDYGTGPWKEQYV. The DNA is TGTGCCAGCAGTGACTACGGGACAGGGCCTTGGAAAGAGCAGTACGTC.